One sample yielded the 22 T cell receptor beta chains listed below, sequenced in a study of identifying expanded T cells in peripheral blood. Only in-frame clones appear in the TCRdb table, and some are missing; sequencing was by immunoSEQ multiplex PCR. The sample lists some 100,000 clones, approximately 90% occurring once. Sequencing was carried out using blood. Every receptor here comes from a person aged 18-70 years in good health.

V gene TRBV7-2 combines with J gene TRBJ2-5; the D gene is possibly TRBD2 (6 bases). The CDR3 is 14 amino acids. V shed 4 bases and J shed 5 bases, with 14 bases lying between them. Germline-derived CDR1 and CDR2 are SGHTA and FQGNSA. CDR3 in DNA: TGTGCCAGCAGCTCCCAGGGAGGTTGGGAGACCCAGTACTTC. It yields the protein CASSSQGGWETQYF.

This sequence joins TRBV29-1 and TRBJ2-7, with D possibly being TRBD2 (6 bases). The CDR3 loop spans 10 amino acids. Germline CDR1 reads SQVTM; CDR2 reads ANQGSEA. The V and J ends lost 8 bases and 6 bases respectively, with 11 bases between them. As DNA, the CDR3 is TGCAGCTACGGGGGTCCCGAGCAGTACTTC. As protein: CSYGGPEQYF.

The count of this clone is one. The V gene is TRBV9, the J gene TRBJ1-5, with D perhaps matching TRBD1 (6 bases). Germline V CDR1 and CDR2: SGDLS, YYNGEE. Trimming stripped 5 bases from V and 0 bases from J, with 21 bases between. The CDR3 is made up of 18 amino acids. The CDR3 sequence: CASRTQGSLGYSNQPQHF. The CDR3 bases are TGTGCCAGCAGAACACAGGGCTCTCTGGGGTATAGCAATCAGCCCCAGCATTTT. The full variable domain, in which reference TRBV9 and TRBJ1-5 provide the parts outside the CDR3, is DSGVTQTPKHLITATGQRVTLRCSPRSGDLSVYWYQQSLDQGLQFLIQYYNGEERAKGNILERFSAQQFPDLHSELNLSSLELGDSALYFCASRTQGSLGYSNQPQHFGDGTRLSIL.

This rearrangement joins TRBV5-1 to TRBJ2-1; 10 bases match TRBD1. V gave up 5 bases and J gave up 9 bases; unmatched junction bases: 14. This CDR3 has 16 amino acids. Germline CDR1 SGHRS, CDR2 YFSETQ. The CDR3 sequence is CASRPTGTGVPREQFF. In nucleotides, the CDR3 is TGCGCCAGCAGACCTACCGGGACAGGGGTTCCCCGTGAGCAGTTCTTC.

V and J are TRBV9 and TRBJ2-1, with D perhaps matching TRBD1 (5 bases). Germline loops: CDR1 SGDLS, CDR2 YYNGEE. V dropped 2 bases and J dropped 6 bases, with 12 bases sitting between them. The CDR3 contains 14 residues. In DNA, the CDR3 is TGTGCCAGCAGCGTGGGGCCAACTATCAATGAGCAGTTCTTC. Protein sequence: CASSVGPTINEQFF.

The J gene is TRBJ1-6, the V gene TRBV27; TRBD1 might be the D (5 bases). Germline CDR1 reads MNHEY; CDR2 reads SMNVEV (reference sequence). The V end lost 5 bases, the J end lost 5 bases, and 16 bases lay between the germline ends. The CDR3 sequence is 16 residues long. CDR3 sequence reads: CASSPGTLVHNSPLHF. CDR3 sequence (DNA): TGTGCCAGCAGTCCCGGGACCTTGGTTCATAATTCACCCCTCCACTTT.

This chain links TRBV28 with TRBJ1-2; 8 bases fit TRBD1. CDR1 is MDHEN, CDR2 SYDVKM, per germline. The CDR3 is 15 residues long. Trimming removed 2 bases from V and 4 bases from J; junction bases left unmatched: 6. CDR3 residues: CASSLGDRFGYGYTF. CDR3 nucleotides: TGTGCCAGCAGTTTAGGGGACAGGTTCGGCTATGGCTACACCTTC.

The J gene is TRBJ2-3, the V gene TRBV19, with D tentatively TRBD1 (6 bases). V lost 3 bases, J lost 2 bases, and 18 bases lay in between. The CDR3 spans 17 residues. The germline V gene has CDR1 LNHDA and CDR2 SQIVND (reference sequence). The CDR3 protein is CASSMEGFGQNTDTQYF. CDR3 sequence (DNA): TGTGCCAGTAGTATGGAAGGTTTCGGACAGAACACAGATACGCAGTATTTT.

The chain joins TRBV19 to TRBJ2-5; 7 nucleotides agree with TRBD2. The trim removed 2 bases at V and 5 bases at J, leaving 2 bases unmatched. CDR1 LNHDA and CDR2 SQIVND come from the germline V gene (reference sequence). This CDR3 comprises 13 residues. CDR3 DNA sequence: TGTGCCAGTAGTATAAGCGGGGAGGAGACCCAGTACTTC. Its translation: CASSISGEETQYF.

This chain links TRBV11-1 with TRBJ1-5, with D unclear. CDR3 size: 13 residues. The V gene lost 5 bases and the J gene lost 6 bases, with 11 bases spanning the gap. CDR1 SGHAT and CDR2 FQDESV come from the germline V gene (reference sequence). The CDR3 DNA reads as TGTGCCAGCAGCAAAAACCACGGTCAGCCCCAGCATTTT. Protein: CASSKNHGQPQHF.

This clone has a single count. The chain recombines TRBV28 with TRBJ2-1, with D tentatively TRBD1 (5 bases). CDR1 is MDHEN and CDR2 is SYDVKM in the germline V gene. The CDR3 sequence is 14 residues long. V shed 2 bases and J shed 16 bases, with 21 bases lying between them. The DNA for the CDR3 is TGTGCCAGCAGTTTAGGGCTCTCCAGGGTCGTGGAATTCTTC. Translating it yields CASSLGLSRVVEFF.

The V gene is TRBV2, the J gene TRBJ1-6, with unresolved D. Trimming pared 1 base from V and 8 bases from J, leaving 6 bases between. Germline CDR1 is SNHLY and CDR2 is FYNNEI. The CDR3 totals 13 residues. The CDR3 coding sequence is TGTGCCAGCAGTGAAGGAGGTTATTCACCCCTCCACTTT. Protein sequence: CASSEGGYSPLHF.

The rearrangement joins TRBV7-8 to TRBJ1-5; D is uncertain. The CDR3 covers 14 residues. The germline V and J ends were trimmed by 2 bases and 3 bases, with 8 bases remaining between them. The germline V gene has CDR1 SGHVS and CDR2 FQNEAQ. CDR3 sequence: CASSLSGDNQPQHF. The CDR3 bases are TGTGCCAGCAGCTTATCGGGCGACAATCAGCCCCAGCATTTT.

The chain joins TRBV7-2 to TRBJ1-4, with D tentatively TRBD1 (5 bases). Per the germline V gene, CDR1 is SGHTA and CDR2 is FQGNSA. Between the trimmed V and J ends, which lost 8 bases and 4 bases, there was a span of 17 bases. CDR3 length equals 15 residues. The chain's CDR3 is CASAMAAGGNEKLFF. CDR3 DNA sequence: TGTGCCAGCGCCATGGCGGCCGGGGGTAATGAAAAACTGTTTTTT.

The chain combines TRBV27 with TRBJ1-2; D call uncertain. This CDR3 is 13 amino acids long. The V gene's germline CDR1 is MNHEY and CDR2 SMNVEV (reference sequence). V gave up 3 bases and J gave up 2 bases, with 7 bases separating them. CDR3 protein: CASSFSLNYGYTF. For the CDR3, the DNA is TGTGCCAGCAGTTTTAGTCTCAACTATGGCTACACCTTC.

The chain links TRBV4-3 to TRBJ2-7; tentative D call: TRBD2 (5 bases). CDR1 and CDR2 (germline): LGHNA, YSLEER. Trimming removed 0 bases at V and 0 bases at J, with 9 bases between. The CDR3 is 15 amino acids. The CDR3 loop is CASSQDDRGSYEQYF. The DNA of the CDR3 is TGCGCCAGCAGCCAAGATGACCGGGGCTCCTACGAGCAGTACTTC.

This clone appeared a single time. The chain has TRBV7-9 and TRBJ2-1; TRBD2 aligns across 11 bases. The V gene's germline CDR1 is SEHNR and CDR2 FQNEAQ (reference sequence). V lost 5 bases, J lost 3 bases, and 15 bases stayed unmatched. The CDR3 has 19 residues. CDR3 sequence reads: CASSGPTSGATNHYNEQFF. The CDR3 nucleotides are TGTGCCAGCAGCGGACCGACTAGCGGGGCTACTAATCACTACAATGAGCAGTTCTTC.

The genes are TRBV5-1 and TRBJ1-4, with D unresolved. Germline V gene sequence: CDR1 SGHRS, CDR2 YFSETQ. V shed 4 bases and J shed 8 bases, with 12 bases lying between them. This CDR3 spans 13 amino acids. CDR3 nucleotides: TGCGCCAGCAGCCGTGAGGGTTACGAAAAACTGTTTTTT. This codes for CASSREGYEKLFF.

This clone was seen at least ten times. The chain carries TRBV4-3 and TRBJ1-2, with D possibly TRBD1 on 5 matching bases. The CDR3 runs to 16 residues. Germline V gene lookup returns CDR1 LGHNA and CDR2 YSLEER. Trimming cost V 5 bases and J 3 bases, with 19 bases left between them. The CDR3 DNA reads as TGCGCCAGCAGCTGGGGACGCACGAGACCTTACTATGGCTACACCTTC. Amino acid sequence: CASSWGRTRPYYGYTF.

This rearrangement joins TRBV27 to TRBJ1-2, with D perhaps TRBD1 (5 bases). The CDR3 consists of 15 residues. CDR1 and CDR2 from the germline V gene are MNHEY and SMNVEV (reference sequence). V dropped 6 bases and J dropped 6 bases, with 20 bases sitting between them. CDR3 protein: CASSQRWDLRNGYTF. The CDR3 region has the DNA TGTGCCAGCAGCCAGAGATGGGACCTGAGAAATGGCTACACCTTC.

DNA for the CDR3: TGTGCCAGCAGGACCCCGACAGGGGCCTACGAGCAGTACTTC. Translated: CASRTPTGAYEQYF. The V call is TRBV6-1, the J call TRBJ2-7; 8 bases agree with TRBD1. This CDR3 region has 14 residues. Trimming took 6 bases from V and 2 from J; bases not matched to a gene: 6. The germline gives CDR1 MNHNS, CDR2 SASEGT.

The V call is TRBV5-5, the J call TRBJ1-4, with D possibly matching TRBD1 (5 bases). V lost 5 bases and J lost 5, with 22 bases in between. CDR3 size: 17 residues. Germline V lookup: CDR1 SGHKS, CDR2 YYEKEE (reference sequence). The CDR3 coding sequence is TGTGCCAGCAGTCCGTGGGGCGGGAGGAGTAGGAATGAAAAACTGTTTTTT. The encoded protein is CASSPWGGRSRNEKLFF.